The present entry profiles one T cell receptor beta chain with its context. Its antigen is undetermined. J lost 12 bases, V lost 0 bases, and 4 bases had no gene match. The germline V gene has CDR1 PRHDT and CDR2 FYEKMQ (reference sequence). This CDR3 is built from 13 residues. This record comes from a study of shared clonotypes between healthy human individuals. Study outcomes and limitations: Naive subsets, compared against memory subsets, generally had larger estimated richness values.

Terminally differentiated effector memory CD45RA+ cells were excluded by CCR7 positive selection of CD45RO-negative cells. The authors distributed each subset's genomic DNA evenly over several immunoSEQ plates. The method was immunoSEQ multiplex PCR; TCRdb's version includes in-frame clones alone and lacks a portion of them. The sample lists some 2,000,000 clones, around 96% occurring once. This TCR was sampled from a man aged 18 to 29 in good health. The chain joins TRBV13 to TRBJ1-1; 10 bases are a match to TRBD1. The sequenced sample was naive CD8+ T cells sorted from blood. CDR3 bases: TGTGCCAGCAGCTTAGGGACAGGGGGCAGGACTTTCTTT. Translated: CASSLGTGGRTFF. The full variable domain, rest sourced from reference TRBV13 and TRBJ1-1, is AAGVIQSPRHLIKEKRETATLKCYPIPRHDTVYWYQQGPGQDPQFLISFYEKMQSDKGSIPDRFSAQQFSDYHSELNMSSLELGDSALYFCASSLGTGGRTFFGQGTRLTVV.